A few counts support the clone carrying this T cell receptor (beta chain). Its antigen is currently unknown. The CDR3 length is 16 residues. The germline gives CDR1 LGHDT, CDR2 YNNKEL (reference sequence). With 2 bases removed from V and 0 bases from J, the gap between germline ends came to 11 bases. These data come from a study of identical twins. Study-level points and caveats: Diverse VJ usage suggested most zero-insertion clonotypes were not invariant T cells.

From the 5' RACE reads, TCRdb called clonotypes with MiXCR, one entry per CDR3 protein. The table records roughly 290,000 distinct CDR3 sequences, roughly 9.7% of them present only once. These records were also assigned to another study, of yellow fever vaccine responses in identical twins.

This chain joins TRBV3-1 and TRBJ1-3; D is unresolved. The source is a woman aged 18-30 years in good health. What was sequenced was CD8+ T cells sorted from blood. CDR3 sequence (DNA): TGTGCCAGCAGCCAAACCCCGTGGGGCTCTGGAAACACCATATATTTT. As protein: CASSQTPWGSGNTIYF.